This T cell receptor beta chain was sequenced for a study of T-cell memory formation after mild COVID-19 (dated by TCRdb to the early 2020s). Regarding the research as a whole: TCR sequence clusters from the two donors were largely donor specific. Two young, previously healthy adult volunteers made up the cohort, one male and one female. In two donors, T-cell clones that expanded and contracted after mild COVID-19 were followed by sequencing TCRalpha and TCRbeta repertoires longitudinally.

Turning to this clonotype: It lacks a known antigen. The input lacks base qualities; no much larger clone sits a single base away.

Sequenced using an Illumina NovaSeq 6000. cDNA libraries for TCRalpha and TCRbeta were prepared by 5'RACE using constant-segment primers, with sample barcodes and unique molecular identifiers added. Trizol reagent was used to extract RNA from every sample. Library amplification was performed in two PCR steps, and a second sample barcode and Illumina TruSeq adapters were introduced in the second step. The libraries were sequenced on an Illumina NovaSeq using 2 x 150 bp paired-end reads. In the paper's pipeline: The reads were demultiplexed and collapsed into UMI-guided consensus sequences using migec v1.2.7. Using mixcr v2.1.11, UMI consensuses were aligned to TRA and TRB V and J templates and then assembled into clonotypes. A clonotype was counted as expanded or contracted only when both edgeR and NoisET called the clonotype significant, with the noise models trained on biological replicates. For edgeR calls, a false discovery rate-adjusted p below 0.01 and a log2 fold-change threshold of 1 were applied. As an exploratory analysis of dynamics, max-normalized trajectories of the 1000 most abundant clonotypes were examined by PCA with hierarchical clustering. Separately sequenced CD4+ and CD8+ repertoires were used to assign a CD4 or CD8 phenotype to each responding clone. Using fastp trimming at Q25 and MiXCR clonotype assembly, TCRdb reanalyzed the public sequencing data and kept in-frame beta chains. Entries are consolidated by CDR3 protein sequence, retaining the most common genes and DNA. TCRdb's processing, not the study's, gives the V and J calls here. This sample lists a few hundred thousand distinct CDR3 sequences; roughly 9.4% were detected once. Around 23% of the sample rests with the top ten.

Overall results and qualifications from the work: Balanced CD4/CD8 phenotypes were observed for clones contracting from day 15 to 85, whereas a bias towards CD4+ was observed for a second wave of clones expanding from day 15 to 37. Some responding clones were detected in pre-infection memory, suggesting pre-existing cross-reactive memory T cells joined the SARS-CoV-2 response. Contracting CD4+ clones were found mainly in CM and EM memory subsets, while CD8+ clones were enriched in EMRA. SARS-CoV-2 specificity was not confirmed for the second-wave clones peaking on day 37. Only a couple of mild cases were covered by the study, and larger cohorts that include severe cases with pre-infection samples were considered necessary.

Ficoll-Paque density gradient centrifugation was used to isolate PBMCs. The germline V gene gives CDR1 as SGHVS and CDR2 as FNYEAQ. Taken from cysteine to phenylalanine, the CDR3 has 17 residues. Just CDR3 DNA is preserved here, 51 bases in frame from base 1. Trimmed from V: 5 bases; trimmed from J: 7 bases; junction bases lacking a gene match: 17. This receptor was obtained from a man aged 18 to 35 who had mild COVID-19 (a few samples of this study predate the infection). The sample titles of this study are shuffled in the database, so cell type and time point are left out; the donor was told from shared clones. The chain links TRBV7-6 with TRBJ2-1, with 7 junctional bases fitting TRBD2. Sequencing was carried out using PBMCs or a T cell subset sorted from them (not recorded which). The nucleotide sequence reads as follows: TGTGCCAGCAGCCCCCGCCCTCGGGGCGGGGGTTTTAATGAGCAGTTCTTC. It encodes CASSPRPRGGGFNEQFF.